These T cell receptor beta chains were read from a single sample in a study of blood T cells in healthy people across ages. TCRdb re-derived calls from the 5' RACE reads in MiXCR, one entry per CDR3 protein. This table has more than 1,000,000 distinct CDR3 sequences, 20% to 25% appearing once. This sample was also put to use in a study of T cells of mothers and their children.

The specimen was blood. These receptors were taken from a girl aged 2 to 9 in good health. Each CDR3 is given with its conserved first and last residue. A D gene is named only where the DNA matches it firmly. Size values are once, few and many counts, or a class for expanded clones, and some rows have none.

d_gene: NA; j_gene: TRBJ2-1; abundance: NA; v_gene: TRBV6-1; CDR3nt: TGTGCCGCCTCGCGCCCCCAATTCTTC; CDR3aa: CAASRPQFF
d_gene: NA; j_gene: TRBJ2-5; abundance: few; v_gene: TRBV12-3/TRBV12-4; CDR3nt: TGTGCCAGCAGTCCGGCCCTTCGATTGGAGACCCAGTACTTC; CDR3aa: CASSPALRLETQYF
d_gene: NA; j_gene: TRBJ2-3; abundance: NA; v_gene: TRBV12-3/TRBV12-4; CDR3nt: TGTGCCAGCAGTTTTTTGTTCGTCCCGACTTTCACAGATACGCAGTATTTT; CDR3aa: CASSFLFVPTFTDTQYF
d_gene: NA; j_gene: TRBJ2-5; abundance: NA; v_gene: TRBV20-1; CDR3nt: TGCAGTGCCAGGGCCGACAGCGGTGGTCTGGCGACCCAGTACTTC; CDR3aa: CSARADSGGLATQYF
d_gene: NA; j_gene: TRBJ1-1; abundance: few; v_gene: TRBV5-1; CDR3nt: TGCGCCAGCAGCCCCGGCGCGGGGTTGGGCACTGAAGCTTTCTTT; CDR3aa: CASSPGAGLGTEAFF
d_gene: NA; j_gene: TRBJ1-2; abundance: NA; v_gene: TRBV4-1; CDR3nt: TGCGCCAGCAGCCACCTGGCAGGGGCCCCTAACTATGGCTACACCTTC; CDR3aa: CASSHLAGAPNYGYTF
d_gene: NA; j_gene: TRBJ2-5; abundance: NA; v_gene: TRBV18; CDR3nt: TGTGCCAGCTTGATATCAGGGGCACGAGAGACCCAGTACTTC; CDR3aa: CASLISGARETQYF
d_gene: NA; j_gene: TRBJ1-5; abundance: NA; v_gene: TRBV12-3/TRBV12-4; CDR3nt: TGTGCCAGCAGTTGGGGATATAGCAATCAGCCCCAGCATTTT; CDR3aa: CASSWGYSNQPQHF
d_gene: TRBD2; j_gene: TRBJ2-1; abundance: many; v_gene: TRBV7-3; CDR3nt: TGTGCCAGCAGCTCCGGGGGGAATGAGCAGTTCTTC; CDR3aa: CASSSGGNEQFF
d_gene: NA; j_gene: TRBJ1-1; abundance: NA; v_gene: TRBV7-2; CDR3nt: TGTGCCAGCAGCCCGGACCGGGGGGGCCTGAACACTGAAGCTTTCTTT; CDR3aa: CASSPDRGGLNTEAFF
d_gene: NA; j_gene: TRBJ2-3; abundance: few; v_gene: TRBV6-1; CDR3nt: TGTGCCAGCAGTGATGTAATTCGCGGGTTGTATTTT; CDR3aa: CASSDVIRGLYF
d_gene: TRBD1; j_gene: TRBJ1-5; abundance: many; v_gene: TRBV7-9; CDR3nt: TGTGCCAGCAGCTTAGGAGGGGGCTATCAGCCCCAGCATTTT; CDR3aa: CASSLGGGYQPQHF
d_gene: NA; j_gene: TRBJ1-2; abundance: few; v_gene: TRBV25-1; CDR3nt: TGTGCCAGCAGGAGCGGGACCGACAACTATGGCTACACCTTC; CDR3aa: CASRSGTDNYGYTF
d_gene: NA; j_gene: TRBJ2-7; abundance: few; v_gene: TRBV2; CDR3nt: TGTGCCAGCAGTTCTGACAGTCCCGAGCAGTACTTC; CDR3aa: CASSSDSPEQYF
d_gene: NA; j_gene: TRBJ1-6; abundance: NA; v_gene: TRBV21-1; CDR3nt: TGTGCCAGCAGCAAAGAGAGGGGCAATTCACCCCTCCACTTT; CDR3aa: CASSKERGNSPLHF
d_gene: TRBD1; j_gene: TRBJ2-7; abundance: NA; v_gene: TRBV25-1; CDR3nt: TGTGCCAGCAGTGGGACAGGGGAGTTGGAGCAGTACTTC; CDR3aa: CASSGTGELEQYF
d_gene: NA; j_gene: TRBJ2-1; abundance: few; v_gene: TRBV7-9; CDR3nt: TGTGCCAGCACCCAAGCGGTCTCCTACATTGAGCAGTTCTTC; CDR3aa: CASTQAVSYIEQFF
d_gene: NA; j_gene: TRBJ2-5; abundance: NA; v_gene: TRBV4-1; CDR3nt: TGCGCCAGCAGCCTAGGGAAGGGCCCACAAGAGACCCAGTACTTC; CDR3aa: CASSLGKGPQETQYF
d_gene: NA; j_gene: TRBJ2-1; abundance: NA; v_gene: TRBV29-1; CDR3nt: TGCAGCGTTGAAGATACCCTCAGGATCGCAATCAATGAGCAGTTCTTC; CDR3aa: CSVEDTLRIAINEQFF
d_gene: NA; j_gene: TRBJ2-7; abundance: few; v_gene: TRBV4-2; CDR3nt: TGTGCCAGCAGCCAAGAATGGCGTAACTCAGGCTACGAGCAGTACTTC; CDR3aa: CASSQEWRNSGYEQYF
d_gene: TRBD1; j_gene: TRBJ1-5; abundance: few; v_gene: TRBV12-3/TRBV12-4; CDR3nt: TGTGCCAGCAGTTTGGCAGGGGGCCATCAGCCCCAGCATTTT; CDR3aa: CASSLAGGHQPQHF
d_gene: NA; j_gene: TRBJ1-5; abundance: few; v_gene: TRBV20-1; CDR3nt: TGCAGTGCTAGAGGGCCGTATTTACAGGGTCAGCCCCAGCATTTT; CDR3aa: CSARGPYLQGQPQHF
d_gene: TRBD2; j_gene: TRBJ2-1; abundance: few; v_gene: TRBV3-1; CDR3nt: TGTGCCAGCAGCCAAGTGGGCGGGAGCTCCTACAATGAGCAGTTCTTC; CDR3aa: CASSQVGGSSYNEQFF
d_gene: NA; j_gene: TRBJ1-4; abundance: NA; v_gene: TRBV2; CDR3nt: TGTGCCAGCAGTGACAGGGCCGAGGGGGAAAAACTGTTTTTT; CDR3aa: CASSDRAEGEKLFF
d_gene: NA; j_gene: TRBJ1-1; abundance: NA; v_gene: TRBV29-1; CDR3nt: TGCAGCGTACGACTAGGGACTGAAGCTTTCTTT; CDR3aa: CSVRLGTEAFF
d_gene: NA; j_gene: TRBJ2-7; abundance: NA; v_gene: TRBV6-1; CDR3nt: TGTGCCAGCAGTAATCGCCAGATCTACGAGCAGTACTTC; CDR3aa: CASSNRQIYEQYF
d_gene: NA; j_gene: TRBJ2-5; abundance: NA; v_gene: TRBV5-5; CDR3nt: TGTGCCAGCAGCGATGGATTGGGGCGGGAGACCCAGTACTTC; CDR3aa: CASSDGLGRETQYF
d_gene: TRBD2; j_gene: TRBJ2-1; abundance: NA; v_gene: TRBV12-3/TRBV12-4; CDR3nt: TGTGCCAGCAGTCCCGGACTAGCGGGAGTAAAAGACAATGGGCAGTTCTTC; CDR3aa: CASSPGLAGVKDNGQFF
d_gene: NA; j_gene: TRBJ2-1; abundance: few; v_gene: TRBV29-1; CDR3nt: TGCAGCGTCTCCCTCAATGAGCAGTTCTTC; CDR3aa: CSVSLNEQFF
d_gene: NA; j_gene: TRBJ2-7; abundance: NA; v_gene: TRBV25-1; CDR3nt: TGTGCCAGCAGTGAACTCGGAATTCTCAGCTCCTACGAGCAGTACTTC; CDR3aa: CASSELGILSSYEQYF
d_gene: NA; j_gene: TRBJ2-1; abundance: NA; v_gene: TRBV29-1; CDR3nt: TGCAGCGTTGATGCGGGGGCCCCGGTTAGGAATGAGCAGTTCTTC; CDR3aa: CSVDAGAPVRNEQFF
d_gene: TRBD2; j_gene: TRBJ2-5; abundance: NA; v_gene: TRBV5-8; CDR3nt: TGTGCCAGCAGCCCCGGGACTAAAGGGACCCAGTACTTC; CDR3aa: CASSPGTKGTQYF
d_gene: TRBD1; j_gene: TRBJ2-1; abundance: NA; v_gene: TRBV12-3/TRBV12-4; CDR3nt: TGTGCCAGCAGTTTACCGGGGACAGGGAAATATGAGCAGTTCTTC; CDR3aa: CASSLPGTGKYEQFF
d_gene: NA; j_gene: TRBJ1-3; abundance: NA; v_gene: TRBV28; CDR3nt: TGTGCCAGCTTCTCAGCCGGAACCTCTGGAAACACCATATATTTT; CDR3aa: CASFSAGTSGNTIYF
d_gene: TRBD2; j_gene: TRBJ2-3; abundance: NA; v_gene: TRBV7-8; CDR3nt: TGTGCCAGCAGCTCAAATCTAGCGGGAGGACAGGATACGCAGTATTTT; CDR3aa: CASSSNLAGGQDTQYF
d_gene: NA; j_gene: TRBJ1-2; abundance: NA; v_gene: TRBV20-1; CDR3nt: TGCAGTGCTAGAGACGTGTCGGCAGGTTACTATGGCTACACCTTC; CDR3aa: CSARDVSAGYYGYTF
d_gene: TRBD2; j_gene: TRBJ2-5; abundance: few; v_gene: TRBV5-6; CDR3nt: TGTGCCAGCAACCCTAGCGGGGGGTCCGTTGAGACCCAGTACTTC; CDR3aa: CASNPSGGSVETQYF